Following are 30 T cell receptor beta chains from one sample sequenced in a study of cytomegalovirus exposure and HLA in healthy donors. 13 Jbeta primers and 60 Vbeta primers were used for the PCR. TCRdb's table, derived via immunoSEQ multiplex PCR, lists solely in-frame clones and lacks some. In total, the table holds just under 80,000 clones. Specimen: PBMCs. Every receptor here comes from a man between 18 and 35 years old in good health and CMV-seropositive.

This chain connects TRBV7-2 to TRBJ2-4; 10 nucleotides line up with TRBD2. Germline CDR1 SGHTA, CDR2 FQGNSA. V dropped 4 bases and J dropped 7; count of bases not matched to a gene: 7. The CDR3 is made up of 15 amino acids. The CDR3 is CASSSSGGRENIQYF. The CDR3 region has the DNA TGTGCCAGCAGCTCTAGCGGGGGCCGTGAGAACATTCAGTACTTC.

V is TRBV29-1 and J is TRBJ2-7; D is perhaps TRBD2 (5 bases). The V gene's germline CDR1 is SQVTM and CDR2 ANQGSEA. The CDR3 loop spans 14 amino acids. Trimming took 6 bases from V and 0 from J, leaving 15 bases between them. The CDR3 sequence is CSVYQVGSSYEQYF. CDR3 nucleotides: TGCAGCGTGTACCAGGTAGGGAGCTCCTACGAGCAGTACTTC.

The rearrangement joins TRBV27 to TRBJ1-1, with D uncertain. There are 18 residues in the CDR3. The V gene's germline CDR1 is MNHEY and CDR2 SMNVEV (reference sequence). V was shortened by 2 bases and J by 3 bases, with 22 bases between the two germline ends. The CDR3 loop is CASSLRLAPGRVDTEAFF. CDR3 bases: TGTGCCAGCAGTTTAAGGCTCGCCCCGGGGAGGGTAGACACTGAAGCTTTCTTT.

The J gene is TRBJ2-5, the V gene TRBV30, with D possibly matching TRBD2 (6 bases). V was trimmed by 5 bases and J by 1 base, leaving 17 bases between them. The length of the CDR3 is 15 residues. Germline V gene data show CDR1 as GTSNPN and CDR2 as SVGIG (reference sequence). The CDR3 DNA is TGTGCCTGGTCGGGGTCCGCCGGGAGCCAAGAGACCCAGTACTTC. Amino acid sequence: CAWSGSAGSQETQYF.

The chain is built from TRBV5-1 and TRBJ2-3; 14 positions match TRBD2. Germline V lookup: CDR1 SGHRS, CDR2 YFSETQ. V trimming: 4 bases; J trimming: 2 bases; junction bases outside the gene matches: 6. The CDR3 has 17 amino acids. The CDR3, as DNA: TGCGCCAGCAGCCACGGACTAGCGGGGGGCTACACAGATACGCAGTATTTT. Translated, it gives CASSHGLAGGYTDTQYF.

This chain uses TRBV20-1 with TRBJ2-7; D not certain. From germline, CDR1 is DFQATT and CDR2 SNEGSKA (reference sequence). V shed 4 bases and J shed 2 bases, with 6 bases lying between them. This CDR3 spans 11 amino acids. CDR3 bases: TGCAGTGCTACGGTACCCTACGAGCAGTACTTC. It yields the protein CSATVPYEQYF.

The chain is built from TRBV18 and TRBJ2-1; 9 positions agree with TRBD2. The V and J ends lost 1 base and 5 bases, in that order; junction bases with no gene match: 0. The CDR3 covers 14 residues. The V gene's germline CDR1 is KGHSH and CDR2 LQKENI. The CDR3 spells CASSPLAGDNEQFF. CDR3 in DNA: TGTGCCAGCTCACCACTAGCGGGGGACAATGAGCAGTTCTTC.

The chain uses TRBV25-1 and TRBJ1-2, with a possible D match to TRBD1 (6 bases). The CDR3 length is 14 residues. Deletions cut 0 bases from V and 7 bases from J, with 12 bases between. CDR1 and CDR2 (germline): MGHDK, SYGVNS. The CDR3 DNA reads TGTGCCAGCAGTGAATACTCAGGGGAGGGTGGCTACACCTTC. It translates to CASSEYSGEGGYTF.

This chain uses TRBV12-2 with TRBJ2-1; the table calls TRBD1, which could not be checked here. TRBV12-2 is a documented pseudogene. This CDR3 region has 13 residues. As DNA, the CDR3 is TGTGCAAGTCGCTTAAACTCCAGGCATGAGCAGTTCTTC. The encoded protein is CASRLNSRHEQFF.

The V gene is TRBV9, the J gene TRBJ1-2, with a possible D match to TRBD1 (6 bases). The V and J ends lost 3 bases and 6 bases respectively, with 18 bases between them. This CDR3 is 15 amino acids long. CDR1 and CDR2 from the germline V gene are SGDLS and YYNGEE. The CDR3: CASSEGDILRDGYTF. The CDR3 DNA follows: TGTGCCAGCAGCGAAGGGGACATTTTGCGGGATGGCTACACCTTC.

About this clone: Distinct nucleotide sequences in the sample also encode this CDR3. The chain carries TRBV11-2 and TRBJ2-5, with TRBD2 matching over 8 bases. J lost 3 bases, V lost 11 bases, and 5 bases had no gene match. The CDR3 covers 12 residues. Germline CDR1 reads SGHAT; CDR2 reads FQNNGV. CDR3 in amino acids: CASRRGEETQYF. CDR3 coding DNA: TGTGCCTCCCGGCGGGGGGAAGAGACCCAGTACTTC.

The V gene is TRBV7-9, the J gene TRBJ1-5; D gene ambiguous. This CDR3 contains 15 residues. V was cut by 3 bases and J by 1 base, with 10 bases left in between. Germline CDR1 SEHNR, CDR2 FQNEAQ (reference sequence). The CDR3 DNA reads as TGTGCCAGCAGCTTTGGGAGGACGAGCAATCAGCCCCAGCATTTT. It encodes CASSFGRTSNQPQHF.

The chain combines TRBV28 with TRBJ2-7; D perhaps matches TRBD1 (6 bases). The CDR3 spans 13 residues. V was cut by 7 bases and J by 4 bases, with 14 bases left in between. CDR1 is MDHEN and CDR2 is SYDVKM in the germline V gene. CDR3 coding DNA: TGTGCCAGCATGGGGGCCCCTTTGTACGAGCAGTACTTC. Its translation is CASMGAPLYEQYF.

The chain joins TRBV29-1 to TRBJ2-2; D is possibly TRBD1 (5 bases). CDR1 and CDR2 (germline): SQVTM, ANQGSEA. V lost 7 bases and J lost 2, with 14 bases in between. The CDR3 has 14 residues. The CDR3 bases are TGCAGCGCCGGAAGGGGAATTAACACCGGGGAGCTGTTTTTT. This encodes CSAGRGINTGELFF.

The genes are TRBV5-1 and TRBJ2-2; TRBD2 agrees at 16 bases. Germline V gene sequence: CDR1 SGHRS, CDR2 YFSETQ. This CDR3 is 17 amino acids long. Unmatched junction bases numbered 3, after V lost 5 bases and J lost 2 bases. This chain's CDR3 is CASSGTSGRANTGELFF. The CDR3 bases are TGCGCCAGCAGTGGGACTAGCGGGAGGGCCAACACCGGGGAGCTGTTTTTT.

The CDR3 DNA sequence: TGCGCCAGCAGCCAGGGAGCTAGCGGGATTTACGAGCAGTACTTC. Protein: CASSQGASGIYEQYF. The rearrangement links TRBV4-1 to TRBJ2-5, with 9 bases matching TRBD2. Matching the DNA end better, TRBJ2-7 makes the J call doubtful. Germline V gene data show CDR1 as MGHRA and CDR2 as YSYEKL. CDR3 size: 15 residues.

The V call is TRBV30, the J call TRBJ2-5; 7 positions agree with TRBD2. The CDR3 runs to 14 residues. Germline-derived CDR1 and CDR2 are GTSNPN and SVGIG (reference sequence). Trimming took 3 bases from V and 2 from J; bases not matched to a gene: 6. CDR3 region: CAWSPWGGQETQYF. For the CDR3, the DNA is TGTGCCTGGAGCCCATGGGGGGGGCAAGAGACCCAGTACTTC.

The chain has TRBV5-6 and TRBJ2-7; tentative D call: TRBD1 (5 bases). The germline V gene encodes CDR1 SGHDT and CDR2 YYEEEE. The CDR3 spans 14 residues. V gave up 2 bases and J gave up 7 bases, with 16 bases separating them. CDR3 residues: CASSLQDFLWEQYF. The DNA for the CDR3 is TGTGCCAGCAGCTTACAGGATTTTCTCTGGGAGCAGTACTTC.

V usage is TRBV5-1 and J usage is TRBJ1-1; 12 bases fit TRBD1. The germline CDR1 and CDR2 sequences are SGHRS and YFSETQ. The length of the CDR3 is 16 residues. V lost 4 bases to trimming and J lost 3 bases; unmatched junction nucleotides: 7. The CDR3 protein is CASSKGQGAGDTEAFF. Written as DNA, the CDR3 is TGCGCCAGCAGCAAGGGACAGGGGGCAGGAGACACTGAAGCTTTCTTT.

The rearrangement links TRBV4-2 to TRBJ2-1; TRBD2 agrees at 15 bases. CDR1 LGHNA and CDR2 YNFKEQ come from the germline V gene. The CDR3 consists of 18 residues. The V segment lost 1 base and the J segment 5 bases; nucleotides outside the gene matches: 6. The CDR3 nucleotides are TGTGCCAGCAGCCAAGCCGGGACTAGCGGGGGGCCCCACAATGAGCAGTTCTTC. This encodes CASSQAGTSGGPHNEQFF.

The rearrangement links TRBV19 to TRBJ2-7; 7 positions match TRBD1. The CDR3 has 15 amino acids. Germline loops: CDR1 LNHDA, CDR2 SQIVND (reference sequence). V gave up 3 bases and J gave up 2 bases; unmatched junction bases: 7. For the CDR3, the DNA is TGTGCCAGTAGTATTCGGACAGGCGCGACCTACGAGCAGTACTTC. Translated, it gives CASSIRTGATYEQYF. The complete variable domain, with remaining parts taken from reference TRBV19 and TRBJ2-7, reads DGGITQSPKYLFRKEGQNVTLSCEQNLNHDAMYWYRQDPGQGLRLIYYSQIVNDFQKGDIAEGYSVSREKKESFPLTVTSAQKNPTAFYLCASSIRTGATYEQYFGPGTRLTVT.

The chain employs TRBV18 and TRBJ2-3; TRBD2 agrees at 8 bases. Germline V gene lookup returns CDR1 KGHSH and CDR2 LQKENI. The V segment lost 4 bases and the J segment 5 bases; nucleotides outside the gene matches: 8. This CDR3 contains 15 residues. CDR3: CASSLKAGARDTQYF. The CDR3 nucleotides read TGTGCCAGCTCACTAAAAGCGGGAGCGAGAGATACGCAGTATTTT.

The chain uses TRBV28 and TRBJ2-7; no definite D call. Trimming cost V 4 bases and J 5 bases, with 6 bases left between them. Germline CDR1 reads MDHEN; CDR2 reads SYDVKM. The CDR3 contains 11 residues. CDR3 DNA: TGTGCCAGCAGTTACAGAGACGAGCAGTACTTC. Translated, it gives CASSYRDEQYF.

In nucleotides, the CDR3 is TGTGCCAGCAGCCCCATCAGGGTGGCAACTAATGAAAAACTGTTTTTT. Encoded protein: CASSPIRVATNEKLFF. The chain recombines TRBV7-8 with TRBJ1-4; tentative D call: TRBD1 (5 bases). The CDR3 is 16 amino acids. V lost 5 bases and J 0 bases, leaving 13 bases between the germline ends. Germline CDR1 SGHVS, CDR2 FQNEAQ.

V usage is TRBV6-1 and J usage is TRBJ2-7, with D possibly matching TRBD1 (7 bases). Trimming took off 3 bases at V and 2 bases at J, with 29 bases between the two ends. The germline CDR1 and CDR2 sequences are MNHNS and SASEGT. This CDR3 spans 20 amino acids. DNA of the CDR3: TGTGCCAGCAGTGAGAGGTTGGTCCCAGGGGGGAAATTCAGCGCCTACGAGCAGTACTTC. It is translated as CASSERLVPGGKFSAYEQYF.

V usage is TRBV30 and J usage is TRBJ1-2; 7 nucleotides agree with TRBD1. The CDR3 spans 17 residues. The germline CDR1 and CDR2 sequences are GTSNPN and SVGIG (reference sequence). V shed 3 bases, J shed 5 bases, and the junction held 18 bases outside the gene matches. The CDR3 loop is CAWSARFHHPGGYGYTF. The CDR3 bases are TGTGCCTGGAGCGCCAGATTCCACCACCCAGGGGGTTATGGCTACACCTTC. Full variable domain (outside the CDR3, taken from reference TRBV30 and TRBJ1-2): SQTIHQWPATLVQPVGSPLSLECTVEGTSNPNLYWYRQAAGRGLQLLFYSVGIGQISSEVPQNLSASRPQDRQFILSSKKLLLSDSGFYLCAWSARFHHPGGYGYTFGSGTRLTVV.

V usage is TRBV6-4 and J usage is TRBJ2-7; perhaps TRBD2 as D (5 bases). The CDR3 loop spans 12 amino acids. CDR1 and CDR2 (germline): MRHNA, SNTAGT. The V and J ends lost 6 bases and 4 bases respectively, with 10 bases between them. This chain's CDR3 is CASRYPGYEQYF. CDR3 nucleotide sequence: TGTGCCAGCAGGTACCCGGGGTACGAGCAGTACTTC.

The chain uses TRBV6-6 and TRBJ2-3; D is possibly TRBD1 (6 bases). V lost 5 bases and J lost 4, with 13 bases in between. Germline lookup yields CDR1 MNHNY and CDR2 SVGAGI (reference sequence). The CDR3 has 14 residues. CDR3 region: CASSQQGLADTQYF. For the CDR3, the DNA is TGTGCCAGCAGTCAACAGGGTTTGGCAGATACGCAGTATTTT.

The J gene is TRBJ1-1, the V gene TRBV6-7, with TRBD1 matching over 8 bases. TRBV6-7 is noted as an ORF with a role that remains uncertain. This CDR3 has 15 amino acids. V shed 6 bases and J 5 bases; nucleotides not matched to a gene: 11. The CDR3 DNA sequence: TGTGCCAGCAGCCTACCTCAGGGGGCGGGGACTGAAGCTTTCTTT. It is translated as CASSLPQGAGTEAFF.

The V gene is TRBV7-9, the J gene TRBJ2-1, with TRBD1 identical over 9 bases. The length of the CDR3 is 16 residues. Germline V CDR1 and CDR2: SEHNR, FQNEAQ (reference sequence). The trim removed 5 bases at V and 3 bases at J, leaving 8 bases unmatched. This chain's CDR3 is CASSEAGTGIYNEQFF. CDR3 nucleotides: TGTGCCAGCAGCGAAGCCGGGACAGGGATCTACAATGAGCAGTTCTTC. Based on the CDR3 plus reference TRBV7-9 and TRBJ2-1, the full variable domain is DTGVSQNPRHKITKRGQNVTFRCDPISEHNRLYWYRQTLGQGPEFLTYFQNEAQLEKSRLLSDRFSAERPKGSFSTLEIQRTEQGDSAMYLCASSEAGTGIYNEQFFGPGTRLTVL.